Listed here are 12 T cell receptor beta chains from one sample, sequenced in a study of early stage breast cancer tumors. Clones were read by immunoSEQ multiplex PCR, and TCRdb kept only the in-frame ones, dropping some. This repertoire shows nearly 25,000 clones, roughly 67% found once; its top ten account for around 9.4%. Source material: breast tumor tissue. Receptors originate from a person between 55 and 69 years old with breast cancer.

The genes are TRBV9 and TRBJ2-4; 8 positions agree with TRBD2. The germline gives CDR1 SGDLS, CDR2 YYNGEE. This CDR3 region has 15 residues. Trimming removed 0 bases from V and 5 bases from J; junction bases left unmatched: 4. The CDR3 protein is CASSVAGGWENIQYF. For the CDR3, the DNA is TGTGCCAGCAGCGTAGCGGGAGGGTGGGAAAACATTCAGTACTTC.

V is TRBV11-2 and J is TRBJ2-2; TRBD2 matches 9 bases. The CDR3 totals 15 residues. V shed 5 bases, J shed 6 bases, and the junction held 7 bases outside the gene matches. The germline gives CDR1 SGHAT, CDR2 FQNNGV. This CDR3 is CASSLSGRRAGELFF. In nucleotides, the CDR3 is TGTGCCAGCAGCCTTAGCGGGAGACGCGCCGGGGAGCTGTTTTTT.

The V gene is TRBV6-1, the J gene TRBJ1-5; maybe TRBD1 (5 bases). Germline V gives CDR1 MNHNS, CDR2 SASEGT. CDR3 length: 13 amino acids. Trimming stripped 6 bases from V and 3 bases from J, with 9 bases between. CDR3 sequence reads: CASRRQINQPQHF. CDR3 nucleotides: TGTGCCAGCAGACGACAGATCAATCAGCCCCAGCATTTT.

This chain links TRBV5-4 with TRBJ2-1, with D perhaps matching TRBD2 (6 bases). The V gene's germline CDR1 is SGHNT and CDR2 YYREEE (reference sequence). This CDR3 spans 11 amino acids. V lost 5 bases and J 10 bases, leaving 10 bases between the germline ends. DNA of the CDR3: TGTGCCAGCAGACTGGGAGGCGAGCAGTTCTTC. Translated: CASRLGGEQFF.

This clone was seen a single time. The rearrangement links TRBV28 to TRBJ2-7; 8 positions agree with TRBD1. V trimming: 5 bases; J trimming: 4 bases; junction bases outside the gene matches: 7. CDR1 is MDHEN, CDR2 SYDVKM, per germline. This CDR3 spans 14 amino acids. The CDR3 loop is CASSPRQGRYEQYF. Written as DNA, the CDR3 is TGTGCCAGCAGTCCCCGACAGGGGAGGTACGAGCAGTACTTC.

CDR3 coding DNA: TGTGCCAGCTCACCGACAGGGCCTGACTATGGCTACACCTTC. This codes for CASSPTGPDYGYTF. The rearrangement links TRBV18 to TRBJ1-2; 7 bases match TRBD1. Trimming cost V 3 bases and J 3 bases; bases outside gene matches: 4. Germline V gene data show CDR1 as KGHSH and CDR2 as LQKENI. The CDR3 consists of 14 residues.

This clone has a single count. The rearrangement links TRBV7-8 to TRBJ2-1; perhaps TRBD2 as D (6 bases). The CDR3 spans 16 residues. The V gene's germline CDR1 is SGHVS and CDR2 FQNEAQ. Trimming took off 1 base at V and 3 bases at J, with 13 bases between the two ends. The CDR3 is CASSLVGTGYYNEQFF. CDR3 in DNA: TGTGCCAGCAGCTTAGTAGGGACTGGTTACTACAATGAGCAGTTCTTC.

The chain joins TRBV11-3 to TRBJ2-4; D is unclear. Trimming removed 1 base at V and 13 bases at J, with 14 bases between. This CDR3 is built from 13 residues. Germline V gene lookup returns CDR1 SGHNT and CDR2 YENEEA. The CDR3 nucleotides read TGTGCCAGCAGCTTAGTCCCTCTGGCGGAGCAGTACTTC. Protein: CASSLVPLAEQYF.

The V and J genes are TRBV29-1 and TRBJ2-7; 9 positions match TRBD2. V gave up 6 bases and J gave up 4 bases; unmatched junction bases: 22. The CDR3 spans 18 residues. Germline CDR1 SQVTM, CDR2 ANQGSEA. CDR3 DNA sequence: TGCAGCGTCCGAGTGAACACAGGAGCCGGGACTAGCCCATACGAGCAGTACTTC. Translating gives CSVRVNTGAGTSPYEQYF.

The chain uses TRBV11-2 and TRBJ2-7, with D perhaps TRBD1 (6 bases). CDR1 is SGHAT, CDR2 FQNNGV, per germline. The V and J ends lost 1 base and 3 bases respectively, with 7 bases between them. This CDR3 is 13 amino acids long. The CDR3 protein is CASSLVGGYEQYF. CDR3 nucleotides: TGTGCCAGCAGCTTAGTAGGGGGCTACGAGCAGTACTTC.

The chain is built from TRBV4-3 and TRBJ2-1; D ambiguous. V dropped 0 bases and J dropped 3 bases, with 9 bases sitting between them. Germline V CDR1 and CDR2: LGHNA, YSLEER. The CDR3 totals 15 residues. The CDR3 DNA follows: TGCGCCAGCAGCCAAGAAAGATACAGCTACAATGAGCAGTTCTTC. This gives the protein CASSQERYSYNEQFF.

CDR3 sequence reads: CASSKRASGNEQFF. CDR3 in DNA: TGCGCCAGCAGCAAGAGGGCTAGCGGCAATGAGCAGTTCTTC. This chain connects TRBV4-3 to TRBJ2-1; 7 nucleotides align to TRBD2. The CDR3 runs to 14 residues. The germline gives CDR1 LGHNA, CDR2 YSLEER. The V gene end was trimmed by 5 bases and the J gene end by 6 bases; junction bases not matched to a gene: 7.